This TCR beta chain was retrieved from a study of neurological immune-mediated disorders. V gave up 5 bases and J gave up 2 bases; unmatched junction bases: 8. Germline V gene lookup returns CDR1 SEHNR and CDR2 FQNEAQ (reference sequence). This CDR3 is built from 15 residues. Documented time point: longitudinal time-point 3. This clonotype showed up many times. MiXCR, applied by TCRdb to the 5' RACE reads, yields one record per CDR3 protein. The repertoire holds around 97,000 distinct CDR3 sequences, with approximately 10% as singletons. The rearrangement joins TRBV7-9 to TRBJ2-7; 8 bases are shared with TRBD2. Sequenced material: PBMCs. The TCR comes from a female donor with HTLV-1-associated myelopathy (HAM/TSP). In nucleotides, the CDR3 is TGTGCCAGCAGCATCCCGGGGGGGGGGACCTACGAGCAGTACTTC. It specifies CASSIPGGGTYEQYF.